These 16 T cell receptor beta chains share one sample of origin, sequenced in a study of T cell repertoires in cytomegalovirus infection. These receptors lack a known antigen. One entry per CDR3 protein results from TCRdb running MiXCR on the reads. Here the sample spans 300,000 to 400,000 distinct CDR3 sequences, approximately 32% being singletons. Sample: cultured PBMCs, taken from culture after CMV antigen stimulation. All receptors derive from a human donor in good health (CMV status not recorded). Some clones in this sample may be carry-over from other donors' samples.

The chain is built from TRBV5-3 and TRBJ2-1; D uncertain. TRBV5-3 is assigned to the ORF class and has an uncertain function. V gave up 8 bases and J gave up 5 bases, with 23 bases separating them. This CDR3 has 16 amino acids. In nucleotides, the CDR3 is TGTGCCAGCAGCCCGGCGACCGCGTGGCGAAACAATGAGCAGTTCTTC. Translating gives CASSPATAWRNNEQFF.

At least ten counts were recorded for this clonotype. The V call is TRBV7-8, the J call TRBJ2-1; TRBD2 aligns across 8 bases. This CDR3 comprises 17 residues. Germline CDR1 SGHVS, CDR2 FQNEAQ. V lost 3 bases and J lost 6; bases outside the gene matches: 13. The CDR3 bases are TGTGCCAGCAGCTTGGCTCCGGGACTAGACCCAACCAATGAGCAGTTCTTC. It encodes CASSLAPGLDPTNEQFF.

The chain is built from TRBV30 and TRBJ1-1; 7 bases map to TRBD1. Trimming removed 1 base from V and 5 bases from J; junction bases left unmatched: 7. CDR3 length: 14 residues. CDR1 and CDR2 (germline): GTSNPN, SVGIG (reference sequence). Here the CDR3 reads CAWSARTGRTEAFF. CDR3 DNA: TGTGCCTGGAGTGCTAGGACAGGAAGGACTGAAGCTTTCTTT. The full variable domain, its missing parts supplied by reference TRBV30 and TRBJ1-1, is SQTIHQWPATLVQPVGSPLSLECTVEGTSNPNLYWYRQAAGRGLQLLFYSVGIGQISSEVPQNLSASRPQDRQFILSSKKLLLSDSGFYLCAWSARTGRTEAFFGQGTRLTVV.

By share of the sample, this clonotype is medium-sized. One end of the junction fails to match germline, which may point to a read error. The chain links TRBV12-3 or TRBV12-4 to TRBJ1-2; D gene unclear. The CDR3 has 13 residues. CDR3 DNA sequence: TGTGCCAGCAGCTTAGGATCCAACTATGGCTACACCTTC. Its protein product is CASSLGSNYGYTF.

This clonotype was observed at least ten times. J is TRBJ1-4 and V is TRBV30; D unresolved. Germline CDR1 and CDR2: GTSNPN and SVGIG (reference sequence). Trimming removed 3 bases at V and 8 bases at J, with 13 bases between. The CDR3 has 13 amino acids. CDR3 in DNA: TGTGCCTGGAGCCCGGACGGAGGGGAAAAACTGTTTTTT. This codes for CAWSPDGGEKLFF.

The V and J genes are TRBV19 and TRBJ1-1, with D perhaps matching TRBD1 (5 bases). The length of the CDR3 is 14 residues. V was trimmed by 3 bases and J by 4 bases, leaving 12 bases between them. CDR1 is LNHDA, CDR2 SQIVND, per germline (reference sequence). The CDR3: CASSMGVAGTEAFF. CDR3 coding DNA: TGTGCCAGTAGTATGGGGGTCGCGGGCACTGAAGCTTTCTTT.

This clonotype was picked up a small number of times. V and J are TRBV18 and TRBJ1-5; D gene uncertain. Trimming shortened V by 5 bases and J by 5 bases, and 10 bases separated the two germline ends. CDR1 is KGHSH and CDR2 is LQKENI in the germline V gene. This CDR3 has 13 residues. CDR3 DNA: TGTGCCAGCTCAACCTCCGGGGATCAGCCCCAGCATTTT. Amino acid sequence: CASSTSGDQPQHF.

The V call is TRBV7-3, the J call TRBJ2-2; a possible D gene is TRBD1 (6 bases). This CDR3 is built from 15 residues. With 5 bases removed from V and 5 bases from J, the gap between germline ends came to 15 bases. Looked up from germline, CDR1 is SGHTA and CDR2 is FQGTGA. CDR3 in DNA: TGTGCCAGCAGCACGCCGGGACAACTAACCGGGGAGCTGTTTTTT. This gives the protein CASSTPGQLTGELFF.

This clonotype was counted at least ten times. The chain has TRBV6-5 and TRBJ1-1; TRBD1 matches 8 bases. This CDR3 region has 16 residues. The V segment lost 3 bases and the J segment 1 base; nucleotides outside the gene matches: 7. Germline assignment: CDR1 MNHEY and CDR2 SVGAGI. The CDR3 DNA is TGTGCCAGCAGTTATCCCCGGACAGGGAAGAACACTGAAGCTTTCTTT. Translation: CASSYPRTGKNTEAFF.

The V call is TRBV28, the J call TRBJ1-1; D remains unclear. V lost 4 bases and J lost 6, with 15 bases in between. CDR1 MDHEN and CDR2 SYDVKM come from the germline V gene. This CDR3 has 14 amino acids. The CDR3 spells CASSSAVRLSEAFF. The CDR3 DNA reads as TGTGCCAGCAGTTCAGCCGTAAGGCTCTCTGAAGCTTTCTTT.

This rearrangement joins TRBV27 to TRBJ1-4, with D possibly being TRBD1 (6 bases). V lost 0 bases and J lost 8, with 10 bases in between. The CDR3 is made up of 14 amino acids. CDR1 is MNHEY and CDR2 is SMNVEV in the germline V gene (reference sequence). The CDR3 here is CASSLSDRSEKLFF. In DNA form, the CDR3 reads TGTGCCAGCAGTTTATCCGACAGGTCCGAAAAACTGTTTTTT.

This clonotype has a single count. CDR3 DNA sequence: TGTGCCAGCAGCTTAGCATCGTTACGAAATGAGCAGTTCTTC. This codes for CASSLASLRNEQFF. This rearrangement joins TRBV7-8 to TRBJ2-1; D is unclear. Germline-derived CDR1 and CDR2 are SGHVS and FQNEAQ. The V and J ends lost 0 bases and 7 bases respectively, with 10 bases between them. The CDR3 consists of 14 residues.

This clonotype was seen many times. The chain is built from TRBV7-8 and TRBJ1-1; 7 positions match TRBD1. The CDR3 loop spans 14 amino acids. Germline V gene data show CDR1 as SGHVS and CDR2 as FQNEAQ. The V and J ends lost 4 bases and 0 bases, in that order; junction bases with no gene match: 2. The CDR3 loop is CASSSGQLNTEAFF. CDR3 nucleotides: TGTGCCAGCAGCTCGGGACAGCTGAACACTGAAGCTTTCTTT.

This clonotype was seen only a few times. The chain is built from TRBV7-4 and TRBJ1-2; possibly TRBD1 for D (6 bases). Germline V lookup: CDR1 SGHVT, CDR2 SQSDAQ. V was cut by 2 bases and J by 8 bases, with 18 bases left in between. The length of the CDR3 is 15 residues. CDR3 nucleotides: TGTGCCAGCAGCTTATCCTCCGGGGGGGCCAGGGGCTACACCTTC. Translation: CASSLSSGGARGYTF.

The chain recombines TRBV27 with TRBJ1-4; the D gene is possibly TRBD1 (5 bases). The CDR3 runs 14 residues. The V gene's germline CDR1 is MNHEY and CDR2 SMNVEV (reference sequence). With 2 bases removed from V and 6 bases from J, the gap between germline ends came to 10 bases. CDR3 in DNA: TGTGCCAGCAGTTTACAGGGAGCGGATGAAAAACTGTTTTTT. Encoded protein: CASSLQGADEKLFF.

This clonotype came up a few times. The CDR3 spells CSAAGLSSYNEQFF. CDR3 nucleotides: TGCAGTGCTGCCGGGCTTTCTTCCTACAATGAGCAGTTCTTC. The rearrangement uses TRBV20-1 and TRBJ2-1; D gene unclear. The CDR3 covers 14 residues. Per the germline V gene, CDR1 is DFQATT and CDR2 is SNEGSKA (reference sequence). The V end was cut by 5 bases, the J end by 1 base, with 12 bases between.